These 17 T cell receptor beta chains share one sample of origin, sequenced in a study of response to subunit inactivated influenza vaccine. TCRdb analysed the RT-PCR reads with MiXCR anew, one entry per CDR3 protein. The sample lists about 520,000 distinct CDR3 sequences, roughly 7.9% occurring once. Source: PBMCs from blood, taken less than 25 months after vaccination. The receptors were sampled from a man between 50 and 69 years old who received an inactivated influenza vaccine.

This clonotype was seen a few times. This chain connects TRBV12-3 or TRBV12-4 to TRBJ2-5; TRBD1 is a possible D gene (5 bases). The CDR3 contains 16 residues. Trimming left V 0 bases short and J 1 base short, with 12 bases between. CDR3: CASSLAGAHRQETQYF. CDR3 DNA sequence: TGTGCCAGCAGTTTAGCAGGGGCTCACCGCCAAGAGACCCAGTACTTC.

V usage is TRBV6-5 and J usage is TRBJ1-2; a possible D gene is TRBD1 (5 bases). V was cut by 1 base and J by 4 bases, with 16 bases left in between. The germline gives CDR1 MNHEY, CDR2 SVGAGI. CDR3 size: 16 residues. CDR3 sequence reads: CASSYWAVTGGYGYTF. CDR3 bases: TGTGCCAGCAGTTACTGGGCAGTTACGGGGGGCTATGGCTACACCTTC.

This clonotype was recorded at least ten times. The chain couples TRBV15 to TRBJ2-5, with unresolved D. CDR3 length equals 11 residues. Between the trimmed V and J ends, which lost 8 bases and 6 bases, there was a span of 10 bases. Germline V gene data show CDR1 as LNHNV and CDR2 as YYDKDF (reference sequence). CDR3 nucleotides: TGTGCCACCTCGTTGACCAAGACCCAGTACTTC. This gives the protein CATSLTKTQYF.

The J gene is TRBJ2-5, the V gene TRBV5-1; no definite D call. Germline-derived CDR1 and CDR2 are SGHRS and YFSETQ. The V and J ends lost 0 bases and 1 base respectively, with 7 bases between them. There are 14 residues in the CDR3. In DNA, the CDR3 is TGCGCCAGCAGCTTGGCCGCCTTCCAAGAGACCCAGTACTTC. Translation gives CASSLAAFQETQYF.

V usage is TRBV6-2 or TRBV6-3 and J usage is TRBJ2-1, with D perhaps TRBD2 (6 bases). The CDR3 consists of 11 residues. Germline CDR1 and CDR2: MNHEY and SVGEGT. Trimming shortened V by 9 bases and J by 10 bases, and 13 bases separated the two germline ends. The CDR3 bases are TGTGCCAGTGGAGGGCCCCGGGAGCAGTTCTTC. The encoded protein is CASGGPREQFF.

This clonotype appeared many times. The rearrangement joins TRBV5-5 to TRBJ2-1; unclear D gene. In germline, CDR1 is SGHKS, CDR2 YYEKEE (reference sequence). The CDR3 is 13 amino acids. Trimming pared 4 bases from V and 6 bases from J, leaving 11 bases between. CDR3 sequence reads: CASSPRQTNEQFF. DNA of the CDR3: TGTGCCAGCAGCCCGCGCCAGACCAATGAGCAGTTCTTC.

This clonotype was picked up many times. The chain couples TRBV20-1 to TRBJ1-5; weak D call: TRBD1 (6 bases). Looked up from germline, CDR1 is DFQATT and CDR2 is SNEGSKA (reference sequence). The CDR3 contains 14 residues. With 5 bases removed from V and 0 bases from J, the gap between germline ends came to 11 bases. The CDR3 loop reads CSAVTGSSNQPQHF. The CDR3 DNA reads as TGCAGTGCTGTTACAGGGAGTAGCAATCAGCCCCAGCATTTT.

The table lists this clonotype with many counts. The chain carries TRBV7-2 and TRBJ1-6; D ambiguous. CDR3 length equals 16 residues. Germline CDR1 and CDR2: SGHTA and FQGNSA. V was shortened by 5 bases and J by 4 bases, with 15 bases between the two germline ends. CDR3 bases: TGTGCCAGCAGCACCCTAGCCAGGCGGTATAATTCACCCCTCCACTTT. This sequence encodes CASSTLARRYNSPLHF.

The V gene is TRBV24-1, the J gene TRBJ2-3; D is undetermined. This CDR3 is built from 15 residues. Trimming stripped 1 base from V and 2 bases from J, with 9 bases between. CDR1 is KGHDR, CDR2 SFDVKD, per germline. The CDR3 DNA follows: TGTGCCACCAGTGATTTTTTGGGGAACACAGATACGCAGTATTTT. Protein: CATSDFLGNTDTQYF.

This chain connects TRBV20-1 to TRBJ2-5; TRBD1 is a possible D gene (5 bases). Trimming stripped 0 bases from V and 1 base from J, with 15 bases between. The CDR3 contains 16 residues. Germline CDR1 reads DFQATT; CDR2 reads SNEGSKA (reference sequence). CDR3 in amino acids: CSARDEWPDSQETQYF. The CDR3 DNA sequence: TGCAGTGCTAGAGATGAATGGCCCGACAGCCAAGAGACCCAGTACTTC.

This chain connects TRBV11-3 to TRBJ2-1; D might be TRBD2 (7 bases). V lost 5 bases, J lost 2 bases, and 16 bases lay in between. Germline CDR1 is SGHNT and CDR2 is YENEEA. The CDR3 has 16 residues. CDR3 protein: CASSPLGGVAYNEQFF. CDR3 DNA sequence: TGTGCCAGCAGCCCCTTAGGGGGGGTTGCCTACAATGAGCAGTTCTTC.

This clonotype was detected only a few times. The V and J genes are TRBV6-1 and TRBJ1-1, with D possibly being TRBD1 (5 bases). Germline V gene lookup returns CDR1 MNHNS and CDR2 SASEGT. The CDR3 spans 13 residues. Trimming took off 6 bases at V and 8 bases at J, with 16 bases between the two ends. The chain's CDR3 is CASSHPGTLEAFF. The CDR3 region has the DNA TGTGCCAGCAGCCACCCAGGGACTTTAGAAGCTTTCTTT.

This clonotype was counted many times. The chain joins TRBV5-1 to TRBJ2-2; either TRBD1 or TRBD2 may fit D (6 bases each). The CDR3 consists of 14 residues. In germline, CDR1 is SGHRS, CDR2 YFSETQ. CDR3 in DNA: TGCGCTTCTACACAGGGACTGAACACCGGGGAGCTGTTTTTT. Translating it yields CASTQGLNTGELFF. Based on the CDR3 plus reference TRBV5-1 and TRBJ2-2, the full variable domain is KAGVTQTPRYLIKTRGQQVTLSCSPISGHRSVSWYQQTPGQGLQFLFEYFSETQRNKGNFPGRFSGRQFSNSRSEMNVSTLELGDSALYLCASTQGLNTGELFFGEGSRLTVL.

The table lists this clonotype with many counts. The chain links TRBV4-3 to TRBJ2-1, with D hard to call. This CDR3 has 13 amino acids. CDR1 is LGHNA and CDR2 is YSLEER in the germline V gene. Trimming left V 3 bases short and J 7 bases short, with 10 bases between. The CDR3: CASSQFSRNEQFF. For the CDR3, the DNA is TGCGCCAGCAGCCAGTTTAGTCGAAATGAGCAGTTCTTC.

The chain joins TRBV20-1 to TRBJ2-2; D is possibly TRBD1 or TRBD2 (6 bases each). The CDR3 runs to 14 residues. Between the trimmed V and J ends, which lost 1 base and 10 bases, there was a span of 16 bases. CDR1 is DFQATT and CDR2 is SNEGSKA in the germline V gene (reference sequence). CDR3 bases: TGCAGTGCTAGAGCTCCGTGGGGGGCCGCGGAGCTGTTTTTT. Translation gives CSARAPWGAAELFF.

This clonotype was observed a handful of times. The chain has TRBV10-3 and TRBJ1-2; possibly TRBD1 for D (5 bases). This CDR3 is built from 12 residues. Per the germline V gene, CDR1 is ENHRY and CDR2 is SYGVKD. The V end was cut by 6 bases, the J end by 4 bases, with 9 bases between. The CDR3 DNA sequence: TGTGCCATCAGAGGGGACGGCTATGGCTACACCTTC. Residues: CAIRGDGYGYTF.

This clonotype was counted only a few times. CDR3 amino acids: CASSYRPSNTEAFF. CDR3 DNA sequence: TGTGCCAGCAGTTACCGCCCCTCGAACACTGAAGCTTTCTTT. This chain connects TRBV6-2 or TRBV6-3 to TRBJ1-1; D not certain. V dropped 2 bases and J dropped 1 base, with 8 bases sitting between them. This CDR3 has 14 amino acids. Germline V gives CDR1 MNHEY, CDR2 SVGEGT.